Detailed here is one TCR beta chain. There is no known antigen for this receptor. No base quality information exists; no much larger clone differs at one position. The library was obtained by 5' RACE. The ligated cDNA was amplified in four rounds of PCR with nested alpha and beta constant region primers together with the SP2 primer. For the blood and skin samples, TCR RNA was reverse transcribed with SuperScript IV using primers for the alpha and beta constant regions. Using T4 RNA ligase 1, an oligonucleotide carrying both the Illumina SP2 primer and a UMI was ligated onto the 3' end of the cDNA. To prevent hairpin formation, the 12-nucleotide UMI was made up of two random hexamers with an eight-base spacer between them. TCR alpha and beta chain libraries were processed separately from the second PCR onward, with dual indexing for multiplexing. After pooling, the indexed libraries were analyzed by capillary electrophoresis and sequenced on either an Illumina MiSeq or NextSeq. PhiX DNA at about 5-7% was spiked into libraries to increase base diversity and improve cluster recognition. Processing in the source paper ran as follows. Demultiplexor took UMIs from read 2, joined the UMIs to the TCR sequence from read 1, and separated reads according to sample indices. Decombinator identified V and J genes and V-J junctions, assigning each TCR a five-part identifier including V and J deletions. Collapsinator used UMIs to correct sequencing errors and PCR amplification heterogeneity, producing a UMI-based abundance for each TCR. CDR3Translator turned identifiers into nucleotide sequence, translated the nucleotide sequence into amino acids, and pulled out CDR3 regions based on terminal motifs. After normalization to the amount of input RNA, the error-corrected alpha and beta TCR counts from blood and from skin were compared. TCRdb trimmed public reads at Q25 via fastp, called clones via MiXCR and kept in-frame beta chains. Rows matching on CDR3 protein sequence are summarized as one entry with the most common DNA and genes. TCRdb, not the authors, supplied the V and J calls. Across this sample there are around 48,000 distinct CDR3 sequences, with 4.7% seen only once. Of the sample, around 0.84% falls within the top ten clones.

The study described a robust, sensitive protocol for amplifying, sequencing and analyzing TCRs, using 3' ligation of a UMI-containing oligonucleotide to TCR cDNA. For whole blood analysis, 2.5 ml of peripheral blood was drawn from adult healthy volunteers into Tempus tubes, and RNA was extracted according to the manufacturer's instructions. Total RNA was used without cell sorting and was treated with RQ1 DNase before reverse transcription, with a target input of roughly 1 to 1,100 ng. Libraries were prepared from skin biopsies and whole blood so that pipeline robustness could be tested in samples in which T cells form a minority population. The germline V gene gives CDR1 as MNHEY and CDR2 as SVGEGT. The germline V and J ends show losses of 6 bases and 3 bases respectively, and no gene match explains 10 bases of the junction. The CDR3, from cysteine to phenylalanine, totals 17 residues. Only the CDR3 part of the read is kept: 51 bases, read in frame from the first base.

The sample comes from a study of naive and memory T cell subsets listed by TCRdb under 2017. Regarding the study in general: The figure summarizing these samples reported some ten blood donors, 7 tuberculin skin test biopsies and 3 saline control biopsies. PCR2 was typically a SYBR Green qPCR stopped at a set threshold; low-input samples could instead use end-point PCR (approximately 6 cycles). Overall results and qualifications from the work: The RNA-based method was acknowledged as potentially sensitive to TCR transcript changes with T cell activation and differentiation.

The rearranged chain carries TRBV6-2 or TRBV6-3 and TRBJ2-7; the junction holds 14 bases that match TRBD2. The source of this sequence is a female donor in good health. In nucleotides, the sequence is TGTGCCAGCAGCCCGGGACTAGCGGGAGTAAGTTGCTACGAGCAGTACTTC. Translated, this is CASSPGLAGVSCYEQYF.